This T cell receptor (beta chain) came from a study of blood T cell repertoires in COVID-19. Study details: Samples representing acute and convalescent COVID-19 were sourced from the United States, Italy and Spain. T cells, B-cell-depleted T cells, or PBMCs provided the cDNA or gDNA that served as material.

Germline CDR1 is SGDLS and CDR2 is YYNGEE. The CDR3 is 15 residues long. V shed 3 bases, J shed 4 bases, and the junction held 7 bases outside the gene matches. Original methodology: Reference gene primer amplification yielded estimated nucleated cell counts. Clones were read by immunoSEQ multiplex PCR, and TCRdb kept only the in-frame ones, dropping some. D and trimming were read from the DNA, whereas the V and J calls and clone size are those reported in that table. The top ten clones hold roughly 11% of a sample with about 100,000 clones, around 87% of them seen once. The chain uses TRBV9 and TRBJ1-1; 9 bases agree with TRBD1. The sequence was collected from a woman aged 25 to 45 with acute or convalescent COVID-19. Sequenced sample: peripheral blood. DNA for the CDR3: TGTGCCAGCAGCGCCAGGACAGGGGCGGGCACTGAAGCTTTCTTT. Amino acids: CASSARTGAGTEAFF.